The sample holds many counts of the clone carrying this T cell receptor beta chain. The target antigen is unknown. This record belongs to a study of response to subunit inactivated influenza vaccine. TCRdb independently ran MiXCR on the RT-PCR reads; one entry per CDR3 protein. The sample carries 450,000 to 600,000 distinct CDR3 sequences, 7.6% recorded once. Germline loops: CDR1 SGHVS, CDR2 FNYEAQ. This CDR3 has 14 amino acids. Trimming shortened V by 3 bases and J by 5 bases, and 13 bases separated the two germline ends. General study points: Only a handful of new T cells, the authors suggested, are recruited with each seasonal influenza vaccination.

Sequencing was performed on PBMCs from blood, taken around 25 months after vaccination. The origin of this receptor is a man aged 50 to 69 who received an inactivated influenza vaccine. This chain connects TRBV7-6 to TRBJ2-5; the D gene is possibly TRBD1 (5 bases). CDR3 region: CASSLTAKGETQYF. CDR3 nucleotides: TGTGCCAGCAGCTTGACAGCCAAGGGGGAGACCCAGTACTTC.